The 7 T cell receptor beta chains in this list originate from one sample, sequenced in a study of cytomegalovirus exposure and HLA in healthy donors. With 60 Vbeta and 13 Jbeta primers, the PCR was carried out. Sequenced by immunoSEQ multiplex PCR; TCRdb stores in-frame clones only, minus some. The sample has more than 95,000 clones; approximately 80% are singletons. Sequencing input: PBMCs. The receptors here all came from a man aged 50-60 years in good health and CMV-seronegative.

The CDR3 here is CASSIPGLAGPRGDTQYF. Here the CDR3 DNA reads TGCGCCAGCAGCATCCCCGGACTAGCGGGACCGAGGGGAGATACGCAGTATTTT. The J gene is TRBJ2-3, the V gene TRBV5-1; 12 bases map to TRBD2. V was clipped by 4 bases and J by 5 bases; unmatched bases: 14. This CDR3 comprises 18 residues. CDR1 is SGHRS and CDR2 is YFSETQ in the germline V gene.

V is TRBV5-1 and J is TRBJ2-3, with 10 bases lining up with TRBD2. Unmatched junction bases numbered 10, after V lost 3 bases and J lost 0 bases. The CDR3 is 18 amino acids. Per the germline V gene, CDR1 is SGHRS and CDR2 is YFSETQ. The CDR3 spells CASSSLAGGYVSTDTQYF. CDR3 nucleotides: TGCGCCAGCAGCTCCTTAGCGGGGGGTTACGTTAGCACAGATACGCAGTATTTT.

This chain joins TRBV7-7 and TRBJ2-5; D possibly corresponds to TRBD2 (6 bases). The CDR3 extends over 13 amino acids. CDR1 SSHAT and CDR2 FNYEAQ come from the germline V gene (reference sequence). V was clipped by 1 base and J by 9 bases, with 12 bases between them. This CDR3 reads CASSLESTGAQYF. As DNA, the CDR3 is TGTGCCAGCAGCTTAGAGAGTACGGGGGCCCAGTACTTC.

The chain carries TRBV5-1 and TRBJ2-7; D unresolved. The CDR3 is 16 residues long. V dropped 0 bases and J dropped 0 bases, with 13 bases sitting between them. CDR1 SGHRS and CDR2 YFSETQ come from the germline V gene. The DNA of the CDR3 is TGCGCCAGCAGCTTGGCCGACTCAGCTGCCTCCTACGAGCAGTACTTC. This encodes CASSLADSAASYEQYF. Combining the CDR3 with reference TRBV5-1 and TRBJ2-7 gives the whole variable domain KAGVTQTPRYLIKTRGQQVTLSCSPISGHRSVSWYQQTPGQGLQFLFEYFSETQRNKGNFPGRFSGRQFSNSRSEMNVSTLELGDSALYLCASSLADSAASYEQYFGPGTRLTVT.

This clone was seen a few times. The sample contains more than one DNA sequence encoding this CDR3. The chain has TRBV18 and TRBJ1-5, with 10 bases fitting TRBD1. V shed 3 bases and J 1 base; nucleotides not matched to a gene: 0. CDR1 KGHSH and CDR2 LQKENI come from the germline V gene. This CDR3 contains 15 residues. As DNA, the CDR3 is TGTGCCAGCTCACCGGACAGGGGGAGCAATCAGCCCCAGCATTTT. This encodes CASSPDRGSNQPQHF.

This clone was seen more than once but under ten times. The chain links TRBV28 to TRBJ1-3; D call uncertain. Trimming removed 8 bases from V and 0 bases from J, with 11 bases in between. The CDR3 length is 14 residues. The germline V gene encodes CDR1 MDHEN and CDR2 SYDVKM. The CDR3 region has the DNA TGTGCCAGCGGTCGGGAGGACTCTGGAAACACCATATATTTT. Translating it yields CASGREDSGNTIYF.

The chain has TRBV5-1 and TRBJ1-6; 9 bases match TRBD1. V lost 0 bases and J lost 10; bases outside the gene matches: 8. Germline CDR1 SGHRS, CDR2 YFSETQ. The CDR3 extends over 16 amino acids. The CDR3 region has the DNA TGCGCCAGCAGCTTGGAGGGGGGACAGGGTGGCTCACCCCTCCACTTT. Its translation: CASSLEGGQGGSPLHF.